The sequence of this T cell receptor (beta chain) was determined in a study of cytomegalovirus exposure and HLA in healthy donors. Study summary: Caucasian-associated ancestry cluster membership applied to around 80% of nearly 400 genotyped donors.

The CDR3 covers 14 residues. Trimming left V 4 bases short and J 12 bases short, with 22 bases between. Germline-derived CDR1 and CDR2 are MDHEN and SYDVKM. Primers for the PCR totalled 60 Vbeta and 13 Jbeta. Sequencing used immunoSEQ multiplex PCR; TCRdb keeps in-frame clones, though not all of them. The data contain 110,000 to 150,000 clones, around 10% of them singletons. The sequenced sample consisted of PBMCs. The receptor's source is a male donor in good health and CMV-seronegative. This chain uses TRBV28 with TRBJ2-7; TRBD1 might be the D (6 bases). The CDR3 spells CASSSGGHKGVWYF. Here the CDR3 DNA reads TGTGCCAGCAGTTCTGGGGGACATAAGGGGGTATGGTACTTC.